There are many counts of the clone carrying this TCR beta chain. The sample is drawn from a study of T-cell memory formation after mild COVID-19. CDR1 and CDR2 (germline): SGHTA, FQGNSA. Trimming stripped 6 bases from V and 8 bases from J, with 20 bases between. This CDR3 contains 15 residues. MiXCR was run by TCRdb on the 5' RACE reads, yielding one entry per CDR3 protein. Here the sample spans 470,000 or so distinct CDR3 sequences, 15% to 20% being singletons. Input material: PBMCs or a T cell subset sorted from them (not recorded which). The clonotype comes from an adult woman who had mild COVID-19 (a few samples of this study predate the infection). Cell type and time point are not known. The chain joins TRBV7-2 to TRBJ2-1; possibly TRBD1 for D (6 bases). The CDR3 here is CASRDIGTFGDEQFF. The CDR3 region has the DNA TGTGCCAGCAGAGATATCGGGACATTCGGCGATGAGCAGTTCTTC.